The 15 T cell receptor beta chains presented below share a single source sample, sequenced in a study of T cell changes during pregnancy in multiple sclerosis. Produced via immunoSEQ multiplex PCR; TCRdb's table is partial and in-frame only. The sample holds around 99,000 clones, roughly 92% seen once. This specimen was peripheral blood, taken in the third trimester of pregnancy. These receptors were obtained from a female donor in good health, enrolled as a control in a pregnancy study.

This chain connects TRBV7-2 to TRBJ1-2; 10 bases match TRBD1. The CDR3 sequence is 15 residues long. The germline gives CDR1 SGHTA, CDR2 FQGNSA. V shed 4 bases, J shed 8 bases, and the junction held 10 bases outside the gene matches. The CDR3 region has the DNA TGTGCCAGCAGCTATCGACAGGGGGCGGCGGGGGGCTACACCTTC. This sequence encodes CASSYRQGAAGGYTF.

The rearrangement links TRBV4-1 to TRBJ2-1; D may be TRBD2 (5 bases). Between the trimmed V and J ends, which lost 4 bases and 5 bases, there was a span of 15 bases. CDR3 length equals 15 residues. The germline V gene has CDR1 MGHRA and CDR2 YSYEKL. The CDR3 region has the DNA TGCGCCAGCAGCCCTCTGGGAGTACGGGACAATGAGCAGTTCTTC. This encodes CASSPLGVRDNEQFF.

This clone was seen a handful of times. The chain combines TRBV9 with TRBJ2-1, with a weak D call TRBD2 (6 bases). CDR1 is SGDLS, CDR2 YYNGEE, per germline. This CDR3 region has 14 residues. The V end lost 2 bases, the J end lost 7 bases, and 13 bases lay between the germline ends. The CDR3 spells CASSVGGPGNEQFF. CDR3 nucleotide sequence: TGTGCCAGCAGCGTGGGGGGTCCTGGGAATGAGCAGTTCTTC.

CDR3 loop: CASTYDNEQFF. CDR3 DNA: TGTGCCAGCACCTACGACAATGAGCAGTTCTTC. V is TRBV6-6 and J is TRBJ2-1; no firm D call. The V gene lost 7 bases and the J gene lost 5 bases, with 6 bases spanning the gap. Germline lookup yields CDR1 MNHNY and CDR2 SVGAGI (reference sequence). The CDR3 runs 11 residues.

The CDR3 region is CATGTSGGVDNEQFF. The CDR3 nucleotides are TGTGCCACCGGGACTAGCGGGGGGGTCGACAATGAGCAGTTCTTC. The chain combines TRBV5-4 with TRBJ2-1; 16 nucleotides match TRBD2. In germline, CDR1 is SGHNT, CDR2 YYREEE (reference sequence). V lost 9 bases, J lost 5 bases, and 5 bases stayed unmatched. The CDR3 sequence is 15 residues long.

This clone was counted a single time. This sequence joins TRBV5-1 and TRBJ1-2; TRBD1 matches 12 bases. With V trimmed by 2 bases and J by 6 bases, 8 bases remained unmatched. The CDR3 length is 16 residues. Germline V gives CDR1 SGHRS, CDR2 YFSETQ. The CDR3 nucleotides are TGCGCCAGCAGCTTTAGTGGGGACAGGGGGCTTAATGGCTACACCTTC. Protein: CASSFSGDRGLNGYTF.

This clone occurred once. DNA for the CDR3: TGTGCCAGCAGCCAATCCAGCGGGGGGACCGGGGAGCTGTTTTTT. It yields the protein CASSQSSGGTGELFF. V gene TRBV4-2 combines with J gene TRBJ2-2; 9 nucleotides agree with TRBD2. The length of the CDR3 is 15 residues. Germline V CDR1 and CDR2: LGHNA, YNFKEQ. With 2 bases clipped from V and 5 bases from J, the junction kept 3 bases outside the gene matches.

There are a few counts of this clone. The CDR3 is CASRGQGTNSPLHF. The DNA of the CDR3 is TGTGCCAGCAGGGGACAGGGGACGAATTCACCCCTCCACTTT. The genes are TRBV27 and TRBJ1-6; the match to TRBD1 covers 10 bases. This CDR3 spans 14 amino acids. Per the germline V gene, CDR1 is MNHEY and CDR2 is SMNVEV (reference sequence). The V and J ends lost 6 bases and 7 bases, in that order; junction bases with no gene match: 3.

V gene TRBV7-9 combines with J gene TRBJ1-1; perhaps TRBD1 as D (5 bases). Per the germline V gene, CDR1 is SEHNR and CDR2 is FQNEAQ (reference sequence). This CDR3 region has 12 residues. Trimming cost V 5 bases and J 7 bases, with 11 bases left between them. The CDR3 loop reads CASSRQGGEAFF. CDR3 DNA sequence: TGTGCCAGCAGCCGTCAGGGAGGTGAAGCTTTCTTT.

The chain is built from TRBV5-1 and TRBJ1-1, with 8 bases fitting TRBD1. The junction had 5 bases not matched to a gene; V was cut back by 1 base and J by 0 bases. This CDR3 has 16 residues. From germline, CDR1 is SGHRS and CDR2 YFSETQ. DNA for the CDR3: TGCGCCAGCAGCTTGTTGGCAGGGGGCATGAACACTGAAGCTTTCTTT. Protein sequence: CASSLLAGGMNTEAFF.

The rearrangement joins TRBV6-5 to TRBJ1-3; D is unresolved. CDR3 size: 16 residues. V dropped 0 bases and J dropped 4 bases, with 13 bases sitting between them. The germline CDR1 and CDR2 sequences are MNHEY and SVGAGI. In DNA form, the CDR3 reads TGTGCCAGCAGTTACTCGATCGGGGAGTCAGGAAACACCATATATTTT. As protein: CASSYSIGESGNTIYF.

This clone has at least ten counts. This chain links TRBV4-1 with TRBJ1-2; tentative D call: TRBD1 (6 bases). This CDR3 region has 17 residues. Germline-derived CDR1 and CDR2 are MGHRA and YSYEKL. Trimming removed 3 bases at V and 3 bases at J, with 20 bases between. The DNA of the CDR3 is TGCGCCAGCAGCCAGTCAAAGGGGGTCCAATCTTACTATGGCTACACCTTC. Translation: CASSQSKGVQSYYGYTF.

This chain links TRBV4-3 with TRBJ2-7; 8 bases are a match to TRBD1. Germline CDR1 reads LGHNA; CDR2 reads YSLEER. The trim removed 0 bases at V and 5 bases at J, leaving 9 bases unmatched. This CDR3 spans 16 amino acids. DNA of the CDR3: TGCGCCAGCAGCCAAGAGGGGCGACAGGGGAGGAACGAGCAGTACTTC. Translation: CASSQEGRQGRNEQYF.

The chain links TRBV6-6 to TRBJ1-2; D possibly corresponds to TRBD1 (5 bases). Germline V gene data show CDR1 as MNHNY and CDR2 as SVGAGI (reference sequence). V lost 5 bases and J 0 bases, leaving 7 bases between the germline ends. This CDR3 comprises 13 residues. CDR3 nucleotides: TGTGCCAGCAGTCCAGGGTCTAACTATGGCTACACCTTC. It specifies CASSPGSNYGYTF.

The chain carries TRBV11-2 and TRBJ2-1; possibly TRBD2 for D (6 bases). The V gene lost 5 bases and the J gene lost 1 base, with 15 bases spanning the gap. CDR1 SGHAT and CDR2 FQNNGV come from the germline V gene. The CDR3 spans 16 residues. CDR3 sequence: CASSTVAGLSYNEQFF. In DNA, the CDR3 is TGTGCCAGCAGCACTGTGGCGGGGCTTTCCTACAATGAGCAGTTCTTC.